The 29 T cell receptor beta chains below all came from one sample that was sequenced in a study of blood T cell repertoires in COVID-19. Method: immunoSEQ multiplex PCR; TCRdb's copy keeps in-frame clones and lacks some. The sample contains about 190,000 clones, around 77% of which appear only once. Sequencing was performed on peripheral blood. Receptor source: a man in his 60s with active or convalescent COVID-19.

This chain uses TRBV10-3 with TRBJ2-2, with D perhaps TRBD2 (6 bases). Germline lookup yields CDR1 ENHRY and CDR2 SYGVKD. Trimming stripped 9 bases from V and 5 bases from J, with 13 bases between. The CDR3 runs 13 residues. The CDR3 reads CAMSAGRTGELFF. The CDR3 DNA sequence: TGTGCCATGAGCGCGGGACGGACCGGGGAGCTGTTTTTT.

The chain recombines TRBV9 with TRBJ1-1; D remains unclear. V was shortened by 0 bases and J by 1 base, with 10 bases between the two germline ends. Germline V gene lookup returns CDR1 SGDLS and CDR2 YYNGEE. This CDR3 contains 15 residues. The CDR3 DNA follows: TGTGCCAGCAGCGTAGCTGGAGTCGAGAACACTGAAGCTTTCTTT. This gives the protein CASSVAGVENTEAFF.

In nucleotides, the CDR3 is TGTGCCAGCAGTTTTTATATTGATACGCAGTATTTT. It encodes CASSFYIDTQYF. This chain uses TRBV28 with TRBJ2-3, with unresolved D. The CDR3 runs 12 residues. Between the trimmed V and J ends, which lost 3 bases and 6 bases, there was a span of 7 bases. Germline CDR1 MDHEN, CDR2 SYDVKM.

The chain's CDR3 is CASSSLGGISYNEQFF. The CDR3, as DNA: TGTGCCAGCAGTTCCCTGGGGGGTATTTCCTACAATGAGCAGTTCTTC. J is TRBJ2-1 and V is TRBV2, with TRBD2 as a possible D gene (6 bases). The CDR3 covers 16 residues. CDR1 and CDR2 (germline): SNHLY, FYNNEI. The ends were cut back, 5 bases at V and 1 base at J, with 15 bases in the middle.

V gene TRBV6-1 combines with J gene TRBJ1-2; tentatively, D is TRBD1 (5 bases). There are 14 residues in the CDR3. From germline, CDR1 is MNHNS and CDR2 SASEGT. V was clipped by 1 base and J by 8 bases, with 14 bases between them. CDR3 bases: TGTGCCAGCAGTGAAGGTGGCAGGGAATGGGGCTACACCTTC. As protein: CASSEGGREWGYTF.

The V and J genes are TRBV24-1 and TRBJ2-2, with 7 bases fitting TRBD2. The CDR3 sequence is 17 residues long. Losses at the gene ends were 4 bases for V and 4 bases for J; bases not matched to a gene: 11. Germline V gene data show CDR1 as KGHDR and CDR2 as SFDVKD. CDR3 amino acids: CATSEHGAGVGTGELFF. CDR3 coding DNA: TGTGCCACCAGTGAACATGGGGCGGGAGTGGGCACCGGGGAGCTGTTTTTT.

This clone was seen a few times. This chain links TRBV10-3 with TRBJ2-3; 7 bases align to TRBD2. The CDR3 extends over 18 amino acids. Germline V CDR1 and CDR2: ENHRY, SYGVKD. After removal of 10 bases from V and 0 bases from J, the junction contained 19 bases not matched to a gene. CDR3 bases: TGTGCCACTAAGGGACTAATCGAGGGACCCGGAAGCACAGATACGCAGTATTTT. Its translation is CATKGLIEGPGSTDTQYF.

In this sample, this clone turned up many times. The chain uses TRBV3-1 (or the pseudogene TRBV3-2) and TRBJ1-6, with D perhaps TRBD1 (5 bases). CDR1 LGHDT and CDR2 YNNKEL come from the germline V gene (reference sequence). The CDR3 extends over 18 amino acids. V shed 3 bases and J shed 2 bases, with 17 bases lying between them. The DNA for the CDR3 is TGTGCCAGCAGCCATCGGGGGAGGCTGGGGGCCTATAATTCACCCCTCCACTTT. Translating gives CASSHRGRLGAYNSPLHF.

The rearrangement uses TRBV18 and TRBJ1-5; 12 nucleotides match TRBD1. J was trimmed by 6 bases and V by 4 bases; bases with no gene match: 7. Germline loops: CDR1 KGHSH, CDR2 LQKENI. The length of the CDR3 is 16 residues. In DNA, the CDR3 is TGTGCCAGCTCACAATTCGGGACAGGGGGCTTTCAGCCCCAGCATTTT. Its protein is CASSQFGTGGFQPQHF.

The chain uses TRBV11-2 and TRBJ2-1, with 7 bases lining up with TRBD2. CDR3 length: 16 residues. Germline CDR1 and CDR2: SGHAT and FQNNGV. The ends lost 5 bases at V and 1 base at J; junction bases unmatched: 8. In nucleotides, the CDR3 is TGTGCCAGCAGCCTACGTCGGGAGGAATCCTACAATGAGCAGTTCTTC. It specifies CASSLRREESYNEQFF.

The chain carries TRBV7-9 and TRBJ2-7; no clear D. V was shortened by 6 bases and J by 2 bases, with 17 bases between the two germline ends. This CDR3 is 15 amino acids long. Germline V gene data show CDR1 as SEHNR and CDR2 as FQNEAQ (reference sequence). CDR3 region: CASRNTNPSAYEQYF. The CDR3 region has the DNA TGTGCCAGCAGAAACACCAACCCATCTGCCTACGAGCAGTACTTC.

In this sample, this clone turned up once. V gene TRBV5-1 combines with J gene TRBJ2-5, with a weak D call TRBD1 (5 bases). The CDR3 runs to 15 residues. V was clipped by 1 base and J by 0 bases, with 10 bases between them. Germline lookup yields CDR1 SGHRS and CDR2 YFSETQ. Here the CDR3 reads CASSLLTAYQETQYF. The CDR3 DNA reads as TGCGCCAGCAGCTTGCTGACAGCGTACCAAGAGACCCAGTACTTC.

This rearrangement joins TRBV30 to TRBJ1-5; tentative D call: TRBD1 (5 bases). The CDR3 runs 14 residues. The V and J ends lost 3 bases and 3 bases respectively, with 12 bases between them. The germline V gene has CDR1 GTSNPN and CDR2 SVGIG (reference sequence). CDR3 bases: TGTGCCTGGAGGGGGGAGGGATTCAATCAGCCCCAGCATTTT. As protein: CAWRGEGFNQPQHF.

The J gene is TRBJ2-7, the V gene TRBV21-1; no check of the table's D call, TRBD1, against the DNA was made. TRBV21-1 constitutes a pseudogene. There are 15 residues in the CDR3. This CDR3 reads CASSKRGTGFYEQYF. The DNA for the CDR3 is TGTGCCAGCAGCAAAAGAGGGACAGGATTCTACGAGCAGTACTTC.

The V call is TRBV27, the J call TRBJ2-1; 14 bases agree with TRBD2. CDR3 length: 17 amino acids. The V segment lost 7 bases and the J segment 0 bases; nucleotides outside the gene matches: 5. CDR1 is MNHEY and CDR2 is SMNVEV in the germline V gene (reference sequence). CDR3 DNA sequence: TGTGCCAGCAATCGACTAGCGGGAGGGAGCTCCTACAATGAGCAGTTCTTC. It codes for CASNRLAGGSSYNEQFF.

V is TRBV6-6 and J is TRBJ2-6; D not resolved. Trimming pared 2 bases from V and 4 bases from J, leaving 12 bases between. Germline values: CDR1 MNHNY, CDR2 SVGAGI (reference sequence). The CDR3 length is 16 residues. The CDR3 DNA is TGTGCCAGCAGTTACCCTGGCCTAGACGGGGCCAACGTCCTGACTTTC. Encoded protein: CASSYPGLDGANVLTF.

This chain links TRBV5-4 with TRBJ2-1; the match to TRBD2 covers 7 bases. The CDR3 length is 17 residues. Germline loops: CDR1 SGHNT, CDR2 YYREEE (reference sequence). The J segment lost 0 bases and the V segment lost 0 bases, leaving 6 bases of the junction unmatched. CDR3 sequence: CASSLGGGGSSYNEQFF. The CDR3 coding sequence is TGTGCCAGCAGCTTGGGGGGCGGCGGGAGCTCCTACAATGAGCAGTTCTTC.

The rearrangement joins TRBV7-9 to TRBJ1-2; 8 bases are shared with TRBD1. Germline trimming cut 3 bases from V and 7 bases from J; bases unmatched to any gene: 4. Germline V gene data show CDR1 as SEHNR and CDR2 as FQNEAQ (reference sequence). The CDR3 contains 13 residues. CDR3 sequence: CASSFDRGGGYTF. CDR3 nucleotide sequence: TGTGCCAGCAGCTTTGACAGGGGCGGTGGCTACACCTTC. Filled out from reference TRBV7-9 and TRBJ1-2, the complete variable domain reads DTGVSQNPRHKITKRGQNVTFRCDPISEHNRLYWYRQTLGQGPEFLTYFQNEAQLEKSRLLSDRFSAERPKGSFSTLEIQRTEQGDSAMYLCASSFDRGGGYTFGSGTRLTVV.

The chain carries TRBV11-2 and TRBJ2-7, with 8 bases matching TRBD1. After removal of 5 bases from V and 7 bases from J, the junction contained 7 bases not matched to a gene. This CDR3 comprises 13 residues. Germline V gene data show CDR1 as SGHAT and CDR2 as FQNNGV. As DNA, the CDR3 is TGTGCCAGCAGCGCAGGACAGGGCCTGGAGCAGTACTTC. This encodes CASSAGQGLEQYF. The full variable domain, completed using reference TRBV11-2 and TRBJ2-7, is EAGVAQSPRYKIIEKRQSVAFWCNPISGHATLYWYQQILGQGPKLLIQFQNNGVVDDSQLPKDRFSAERLKGVDSTLKIQPAKLEDSAVYLCASSAGQGLEQYFGPGTRLTVT.

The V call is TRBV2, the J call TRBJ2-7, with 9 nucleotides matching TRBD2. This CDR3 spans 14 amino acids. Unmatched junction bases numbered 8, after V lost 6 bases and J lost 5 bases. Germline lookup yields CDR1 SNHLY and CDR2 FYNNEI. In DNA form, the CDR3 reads TGTGCCAGCAGAAGACTAGCGGAGTTCAACGAGCAGTACTTC. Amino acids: CASRRLAEFNEQYF.

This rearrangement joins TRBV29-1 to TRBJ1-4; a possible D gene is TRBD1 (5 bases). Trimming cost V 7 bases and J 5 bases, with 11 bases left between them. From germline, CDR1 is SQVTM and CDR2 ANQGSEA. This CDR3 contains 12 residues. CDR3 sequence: CSAGAGNEKLFF. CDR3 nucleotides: TGCAGCGCTGGGGCCGGGAATGAAAAACTGTTTTTT. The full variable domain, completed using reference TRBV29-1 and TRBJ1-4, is SAVISQKPSRDICQRGTSLTIQCQVDSQVTMMFWYRQQPGQSLTLIATANQGSEATYESGFVIDKFPISRPNLTFSTLTVSNMSPEDSSIYLCSAGAGNEKLFFGSGTQLSVL.

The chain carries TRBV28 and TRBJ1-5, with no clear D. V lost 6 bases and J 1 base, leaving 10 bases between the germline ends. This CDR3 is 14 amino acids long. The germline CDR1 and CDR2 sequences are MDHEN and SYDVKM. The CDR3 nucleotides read TGTGCCAGCAGGCCGGGTGGGAGCAATCAGCCCCAGCATTTT. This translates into CASRPGGSNQPQHF.

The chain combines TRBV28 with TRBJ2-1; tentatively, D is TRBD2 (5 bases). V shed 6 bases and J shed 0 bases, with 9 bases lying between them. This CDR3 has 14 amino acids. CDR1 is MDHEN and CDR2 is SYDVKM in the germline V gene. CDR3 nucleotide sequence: TGTGCCAGCAGAATCGGGGACTCCTACAATGAGCAGTTCTTC. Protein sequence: CASRIGDSYNEQFF.

The CDR3: CASSLGRGNYGYTF. As DNA, the CDR3 is TGTGCCAGCAGCTTAGGACGGGGGAACTATGGCTACACCTTC. The V and J genes are TRBV11-2 and TRBJ1-2; TRBD1 might be the D (5 bases). Germline V gene lookup returns CDR1 SGHAT and CDR2 FQNNGV. V was pared by 1 base and J by 2 bases, with 8 bases between. The CDR3 sequence is 14 residues long.

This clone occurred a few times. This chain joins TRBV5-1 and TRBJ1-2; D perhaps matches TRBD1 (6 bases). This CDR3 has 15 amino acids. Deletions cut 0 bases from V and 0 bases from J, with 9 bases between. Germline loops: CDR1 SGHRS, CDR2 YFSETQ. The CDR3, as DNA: TGCGCCAGCAGCTTGGAAGGACAGACTAACTATGGCTACACCTTC. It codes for CASSLEGQTNYGYTF.

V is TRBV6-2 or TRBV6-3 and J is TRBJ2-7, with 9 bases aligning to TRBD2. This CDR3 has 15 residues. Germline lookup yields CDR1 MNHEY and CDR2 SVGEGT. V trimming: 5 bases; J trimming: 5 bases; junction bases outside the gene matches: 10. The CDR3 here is CASSPLAGVSHEQYF. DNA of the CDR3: TGTGCCAGCAGTCCCTTAGCGGGAGTGAGCCACGAGCAGTACTTC.

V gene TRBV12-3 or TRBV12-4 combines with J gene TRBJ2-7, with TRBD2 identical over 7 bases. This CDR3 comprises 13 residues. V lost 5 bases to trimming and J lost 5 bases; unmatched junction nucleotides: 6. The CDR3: CASSLSGNHEQYF. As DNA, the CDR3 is TGTGCCAGCAGTCTGAGCGGGAACCACGAGCAGTACTTC.

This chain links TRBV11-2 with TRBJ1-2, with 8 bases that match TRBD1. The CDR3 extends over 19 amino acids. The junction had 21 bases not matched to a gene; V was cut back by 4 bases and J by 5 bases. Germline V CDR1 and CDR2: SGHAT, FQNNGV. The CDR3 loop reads CASSSQGTGLLIRGYGYTF. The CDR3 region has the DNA TGTGCCAGCAGCTCCCAAGGGACAGGCCTACTCATACGAGGATATGGCTACACCTTC.

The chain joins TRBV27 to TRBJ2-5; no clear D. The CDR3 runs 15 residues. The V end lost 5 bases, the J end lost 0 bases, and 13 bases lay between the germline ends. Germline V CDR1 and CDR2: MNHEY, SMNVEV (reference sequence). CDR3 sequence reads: CASSPASTHQETQYF. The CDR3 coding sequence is TGTGCCAGCAGTCCTGCTTCGACACACCAAGAGACCCAGTACTTC.